In this sample, the clone carrying this TCR beta chain turned up many times. The 5'RACE template-switching step produced TCR cDNA and added a universal primer site and UMIs. MiXCR, run by TCRdb on the 5' RACE reads, gives a single entry per CDR3 protein. The sample records around 610,000 distinct CDR3 sequences, 13% being singletons. The sample comes from a study of T cells after yellow fever vaccination. The V end was cut by 8 bases, the J end by 6 bases, with 5 bases between. This CDR3 is 10 amino acids long. The receptor's source is a young man who received the YFV17D yellow fever vaccine. The chain carries TRBV12-3 or TRBV12-4 and TRBJ1-3, with D unclear. Sequenced material: PBMCs, taken on the day of the yellow fever booster vaccination. In DNA form, the CDR3 reads TGTGCCAGCGGATCAAACACCATATATTTT. This translates into CASGSNTIYF.